These T cell receptor beta chains were read from a single sample in a study of cytomegalovirus exposure and HLA in healthy donors. Measured with immunoSEQ multiplex PCR; TCRdb has only the in-frame clones, and not every one. The sample includes some 100,000 clones, around 84% seen only once; the top ten take roughly 4.5%. The specimen was PBMCs. The receptors originated from a woman aged 35 to 49 in good health and CMV-seropositive. Each CDR3 is given without its conserved first and last residue.

j_call: TRBJ2-5; v_call: TRBV2; cdr3_aa: ASSYSEETQY
j_call: TRBJ2-1; v_call: TRBV7-7; cdr3_aa: ASSPIEGSYNEQF
j_call: TRBJ1-5; v_call: TRBV19; cdr3_aa: ASRSTGGQPQH
j_call: TRBJ2-1; v_call: TRBV28; cdr3_aa: ASTGTGGDEQF
j_call: TRBJ1-1; v_call: TRBV11-3; cdr3_aa: ASSLEEDTEAF
j_call: TRBJ2-5; v_call: TRBV6-5; cdr3_aa: ASGNLQETQY
j_call: TRBJ2-7; v_call: TRBV29-1; cdr3_aa: SVLGQDYEQY
j_call: TRBJ2-7; v_call: TRBV23-1; cdr3_aa: ASSRPGGANEQY
j_call: TRBJ2-6; v_call: TRBV9; cdr3_aa: ASSFRGSANVLT
j_call: TRBJ2-7; v_call: TRBV13; cdr3_aa: ASSLNGPGSIYEQY
j_call: TRBJ1-5; v_call: TRBV6-5; cdr3_aa: ASTRTGVNQPQH
j_call: TRBJ2-7; v_call: TRBV27; cdr3_aa: ASSRSVTYSYEQY
j_call: TRBJ2-3; v_call: TRBV5-1; cdr3_aa: ASSNRLGRDTQY
j_call: TRBJ2-2; v_call: TRBV7-3; cdr3_aa: ASSLGSRGRNTGELF
j_call: TRBJ2-2; v_call: TRBV2; cdr3_aa: ASSPPGANTGELF
j_call: TRBJ2-3; v_call: TRBV5-5; cdr3_aa: ASSLGGAPDTQY
j_call: TRBJ1-1; v_call: TRBV28; cdr3_aa: ASSATGGSNTEAF
j_call: TRBJ2-6; v_call: TRBV13; cdr3_aa: ASSSFEVSGANVLT
j_call: TRBJ1-3; v_call: TRBV4-3; cdr3_aa: ASSQQGTGNTIY
j_call: TRBJ2-1; v_call: TRBV2; cdr3_aa: ASSEYGSGYNEQF
j_call: TRBJ2-1; v_call: TRBV7-3; cdr3_aa: ASSPTLGADRNNEQF
j_call: TRBJ2-5; v_call: TRBV5-1; cdr3_aa: ASGLAGGETQY
j_call: TRBJ2-7; v_call: TRBV5-5; cdr3_aa: ASSRLAYEQY
j_call: TRBJ1-4; v_call: TRBV2; cdr3_aa: ASSVVRTLGEKLF
j_call: TRBJ1-3; v_call: TRBV28; cdr3_aa: ASSIHVGGGNTIY
j_call: TRBJ1-2; v_call: TRBV7-2; cdr3_aa: ASSIIRDREHGYT
j_call: TRBJ2-1; v_call: TRBV14; cdr3_aa: ASSLLGGHEQF
j_call: TRBJ2-6; v_call: TRBV12-2; cdr3_aa: ASRIEQGGNSGANVLT